Below are 13 T cell receptor beta chains sequenced from a single sample in a study of regulatory T cells in long-lasting Graves disease. As to time point: newly diagnosed GD, antithyroid drugs for less than 3 months. Extracted PBMC RNA gave rise to the TCR library. Relying on iRepertoire HTBI primers and Arm-PCR of CDR3 regions, the team built TCR beta libraries. TCRdb reanalysed the multiplex PCR reads using MiXCR and keeps one entry per CDR3 protein. This sample has about 350,000 distinct CDR3 sequences, with 15% to 20% found just once. The sample also formed part of further work on T cells in Graves' hyperthyroidism and ophthalmopathy.

This specimen consisted of peripheral blood mononuclear cells (PBMCs), obtained at new diagnosis, from a patient treated with antithyroid drugs. Receptors originate from a woman between 18 and 30 years old with Graves disease.

Turning to this clonotype: One base away lies a much larger clone, so this may be a sequencing read error. The gene calls are TRBV28 and TRBJ2-6; D gene unclear. Between the trimmed V and J ends, which lost 3 bases and 5 bases, there was a span of 5 bases. CDR3 size: 13 residues. Germline V gives CDR1 MDHEN, CDR2 SYDVKM. The CDR3 DNA is TGTGCCAGCAGTTTCGCCAGGGCCAACGTCCTGACTTTC. It encodes CASSFARANVLTF.

This clonotype was detected many times. The chain is built from TRBV12-3 or TRBV12-4 and TRBJ2-1; 8 bases agree with TRBD2. The CDR3 totals 15 residues. The V gene end was trimmed by 5 bases and the J gene end by 3 bases; junction bases not matched to a gene: 6. The CDR3 sequence: CASSVTSGFYNEQFF. The CDR3 DNA sequence: TGTGCCAGCAGTGTCACTAGCGGATTCTACAATGAGCAGTTCTTC.

The chain is built from TRBV10-1 and TRBJ2-7; TRBD1 matches at 8 bases. The germline V gene encodes CDR1 WNHNN and CDR2 SYGVQD (reference sequence). The J segment lost 3 bases and the V segment lost 0 bases, leaving 4 bases of the junction unmatched. The CDR3 has 15 residues. The CDR3 nucleotides read TGCGCCAGCAGTGAGTCGGGGGACAGGAGCTACGAGCAGTACTTC. It encodes CASSESGDRSYEQYF.

In this sample, this clonotype turned up many times. The junction shows a germline mismatch at one end, possibly a read error. V is TRBV2 and J is TRBJ1-2; perhaps TRBD1 as D (5 bases). Germline CDR1 and CDR2: SNHLY and FYNNEI. The CDR3 extends over 12 amino acids. The CDR3 bases are TGTGCCAGCACTGAATTGGGGGGTGGCTACACCTTC. Translated, it gives CASTELGGGYTF.

Only a few counts were recorded for this clonotype. This sequence joins TRBV19 and TRBJ2-2; the D call may be TRBD1 or TRBD2 (5 bases each). This CDR3 comprises 15 residues. Trimming removed 6 bases at V and 1 base at J, with 12 bases between. Germline assignment: CDR1 LNHDA and CDR2 SQIVND (reference sequence). Here the CDR3 reads CASREDTRNTGELFF. CDR3 coding DNA: TGTGCCAGTAGGGAGGACACTCGGAACACCGGGGAGCTGTTTTTT.

In its sample, this clonotype was seen many times. The CDR3 is CASSGTGGPSNYGYTF. The CDR3 nucleotides read TGTGCCAGCAGTGGGACAGGGGGTCCCTCTAACTATGGCTACACCTTC. The chain is built from TRBV2 and TRBJ1-2; TRBD1 matches 10 bases. V lost 4 bases to trimming and J lost 0 bases; unmatched junction nucleotides: 5. Germline CDR1 and CDR2: SNHLY and FYNNEI. The CDR3 is made up of 16 amino acids.

The rearrangement joins TRBV6-4 to TRBJ1-6; maybe TRBD1 (6 bases). V dropped 4 bases and J dropped 7 bases, with 8 bases sitting between them. Germline V gives CDR1 MRHNA, CDR2 SNTAGT. The CDR3 has 13 amino acids. CDR3 amino acids: CASSAGDNSPLHF. The DNA of the CDR3 is TGTGCCAGCAGTGCAGGGGACAATTCACCCCTCCACTTT.

This clonotype was seen a single time. This chain uses TRBV10-3 with TRBJ2-7, with 9 bases matching TRBD2. The last part of the DNA fits TRBJ2-1 better; the J call may be wrong. CDR3 length equals 14 residues. The germline CDR1 and CDR2 sequences are ENHRY and SYGVKD. In DNA form, the CDR3 reads TGTGCCATCAGTGTGATTAGCGGGAGCGATGAGCAGTTCTTC. This encodes CAISVISGSDEQFF.

Concerning this clonotype itself: The germline gene is not matched at one end of the junction; a read error may be the cause. The chain uses TRBV18 and TRBJ1-2; D is unclear. Looked up from germline, CDR1 is KGHSH and CDR2 is LQKENI. The CDR3 is 15 residues long. The CDR3 loop is CASSPRTYASYGCTF. The CDR3 region has the DNA TGTGCCAGCTCACCACGGACTTATGCGAGCTATGGCTGCACCTTC.

The chain joins TRBV11-2 to TRBJ2-7; TRBD1 or TRBD2 may be the D gene (6 bases each). The germline gives CDR1 SGHAT, CDR2 FQNNGV. The CDR3 contains 16 residues. V lost 5 bases and J 2 bases, leaving 19 bases between the germline ends. The CDR3 reads CASSPWGDTYPYEQYF. CDR3 coding DNA: TGTGCCAGCAGCCCGTGGGGGGACACCTATCCCTACGAGCAGTACTTC.

The table lists this clonotype with a few counts. This chain links TRBV18 with TRBJ1-1, with TRBD1 as a possible D gene (6 bases). Trimming stripped 4 bases from V and 4 bases from J, with 10 bases between. The germline gives CDR1 KGHSH, CDR2 LQKENI. The CDR3 loop spans 13 amino acids. The CDR3: CASSRGTPTEAFF. CDR3 nucleotide sequence: TGTGCCAGCTCACGCGGGACACCCACTGAAGCTTTCTTT.

This clonotype was observed many times. The chain combines TRBV4-1 with TRBJ2-3; unclear D gene. Germline assignment: CDR1 MGHRA and CDR2 YSYEKL. V dropped 4 bases and J dropped 1 base, with 12 bases sitting between them. The CDR3 is 15 amino acids. Written as DNA, the CDR3 is TGCGCCAGCAGCCCATCGTTTGGAGGCACAGATACGCAGTATTTT. Encoded protein: CASSPSFGGTDTQYF.

As regards this clonotype: A much more abundant neighbour one base away suggests this may be a read error. The chain is built from TRBV6-2 or TRBV6-3 and TRBJ2-2; D not resolved. CDR1 MNHEY and CDR2 SVGEGT come from the germline V gene. Trimming took 2 bases from V and 7 from J, leaving 5 bases between them. CDR3 length: 12 amino acids. CDR3 sequence: CASSYSNGELFF. The CDR3 DNA sequence: TGTGCCAGCAGTTACAGCAACGGGGAGCTGTTTTTT.